Reported below is one TCR beta chain. At least ten counts were recorded for this clonotype. No cognate antigen has been identified for it. Base qualities are missing; no much larger clone stands one base away. V gives up 6 bases and J gives up 4 bases, and the segment between their germline ends measures 13 bases. The CDR3 contains 14 residues, cysteine and phenylalanine counted. The CDR3 DNA has 42 bases and is translated from base 1. CDR1 SNHLY and CDR2 FYNNEI were looked up in the germline V gene. This sample stems from a study of early T cells in non-severe SARS-CoV-2 infection (TCRdb year 2021). Broadly, across the study: TCR sequencing used bulk RNA from unsorted whole blood, so alpha and beta chains could not be paired.

Set within a cohort of healthcare workers in London, UK, this nested case-control study involved weekly PCR testing of nasopharyngeal swabs along with blood sampling. Healthcare workers were enrolled in the week of the UK lockdown, from 23 to 31 March 2020, and were followed every week for up to roughly 15 weeks. The library was built by means of 5' RACE. Sequencing instrument: NextSeq 500. In the TCR library protocol, unique molecular identifiers were attached to individual cDNA molecules to correct for PCR bias and sequencing error. Both TCR alpha and beta chains were sequenced, and tight co-correlation was observed between alpha and beta sequence abundances in each sample. In the source study's methods: V gene, J gene and CDR3 annotation of TCR sequences was performed with Decombinator V4. Expanded TCRs were defined as changing significantly between any two time points under a Poisson model with p below 0.0001. TCR abundances were normalised to the total number of TCRs sequenced in each sample and reported as counts per million. TRAV1-2 paired with TRAJ12, TRAJ20 or TRAJ33 defined MAIT TCRs, while TRAV10 paired with TRAJ18 defined iNKT TCRs. VDJdb, accessed on 1 November 2021, was searched for TCRs annotated for CMV, EBV and SARS-CoV-2, and TCRs annotated for more than one antigen were excluded. TCRdb applied fastp at Q25 and MiXCR to the public reads, then kept only in-frame beta chains. One record per CDR3 amino acid sequence lists the most common genes and DNA. These V and J calls are TCRdb output, not the study's own analysis. The sample table shows about 36,000 distinct CDR3 sequences, and under 7% are seen once. The leading ten clones occupy around a quarter of the sample.

What the research found in general, with its limitations: Matching against VDJdb was skewed toward anti-spike CD8 responses, likely underestimated virus-specific expansions, and missed private and CD4 specificities.

The receptor chain draws on TRBV2 and TRBJ1-5; a confident D gene designation cannot be given. The material sequenced was whole blood, taken at baseline. The TCR comes from an adult who was a healthcare worker with PCR-confirmed SARS-CoV-2 infection or an uninfected control (not recorded which). The CDR3 region has the sequence CASSPGRGNQPQHF. DNA sequence: TGTGCCAGCAGCCCTGGACGGGGAAATCAGCCCCAGCATTTT.